The clone carrying this T cell receptor (beta chain) came up once. Its antigen is undetermined. The CDR3 runs to 16 residues. Using immunoSEQ multiplex PCR, the repertoire was profiled, and TCRdb retains in-frame clones only, with some absent. The table includes 250,000 to 300,000 clones, 85% to 95% detected once. This sample stems from a study of T cell responses to AZD1222 COVID-19 vaccine. Study-level points and caveats: Reportedly, nearly half of unique spike TCRs recognized epitopes outside B.1.351/B.1.1.7 mutations. Just a handful of people given AZD1222 tested seropositive at baseline. Donors were mostly white British, more females; clonal diversity possibly underestimated. Spike regions recognized by vaccine-associated CD4 TCRs spanned the protein, led by 160-218 and 743-854.

Sequences were derived from peripheral blood, sampled 28 days after the second AZD1222 dose. The TCR comes from an adult who received the AZD1222 COVID-19 vaccine. This chain links TRBV21-1 with TRBJ1-1. TRBV21-1 is annotated as a pseudogene. CDR3 sequence reads: CASLLGEAHFSTEAFF. CDR3 DNA sequence: TGTGCCAGCTTGCTGGGGGAGGCCCACTTCTCCACTGAAGCTTTCTTT.